This T cell receptor (beta chain) emerged from a study of T cells after yellow fever vaccination (dated by TCRdb to between 2017 and 2020). Turning to the overall study: Libraries from fractions with low cell numbers were prepared with the SMART-Seq v4 Ultra Low Input RNA kit. Bulk PBMC replicates and cell subsets were isolated from blood drawn at multiple timepoints before and after both primary and secondary immunization. The cohort comprised two healthy male donors, one aged 18 to 29 and one aged 30 to 40 years. To follow T-cell clones before and after primary and booster YFV17D yellow fever vaccination, bulk TCR alpha and beta repertoires were sequenced over time.

What the study reported, not specific to this receptor: Compared with the primary T-cell response, the secondary T-cell response was faster but weaker, reaching its peak on day 5 rather than on day 15. The study included only a couple of donors, which limits how far the findings can be generalized. FACS-sorted repertoires could contain abundant contaminating clonotypes from the bulk population, so computational filtering was required. After the booster, most clones that had expanded after primary vaccination were detected again (approximately 97% of CD4 and 88% of CD8), suggesting broad maintenance of memory. A small fraction of clonotypes showed up in both the CD4 and CD8 compartments, probably as a result of convergent recombination.

The sample's treatment or condition, from its label and the paper: live attenuated yellow fever vaccine strain. At every blood-draw timepoint, two biological replicates of bulk PBMCs were collected. A standard Ficoll-Paque protocol was used to isolate PBMCs from peripheral blood. TriZol was used to extract RNA from bulk PBMCs, CD4 and CD8 fractions, and dextramer-positive and dextramer-negative fractions. These reads were obtained on an Illumina NovaSeq 6000. TCR cDNA was made using 5'RACE template switching, a step that added a universal primer site and unique molecular identifiers. Priming for cDNA synthesis came from both the TCR alpha and TCR beta constant segments. Library amplification used two PCR steps, and the second PCR step added sample barcodes and sequencing adapters. Sequencing of libraries was performed on Illumina HiSeq 2500 (2x100 bp) or NovaSeq (2x150 bp). In the original analysis: Demultiplexing of reads and collapsing into UMI consensus sequences were performed with MIGEC, and V(D)J alignment was carried out with MiXCR. Using edgeR on replicate PBMC samples, clonotypes were called vaccine-responding if FDR was below 0.01 and the log2 fold change was above 5 up to day 15. Each bulk clonotype received a CD4 or CD8 identity based on whether the sequenced CD4 or CD8 repertoire contained that clonotype at higher abundance. TCRdb redid the processing of the public reads, applying fastp at Q25 and MiXCR, and retained in-frame beta chains. Each CDR3 protein appears once, grouped with its most common genes and DNA. TCRdb's processing, not the authors' own work, is the source of the V and J calls. The sample data list some 320,000 distinct CDR3 sequences, and around 4.3% of these were observed just once. The top ten clonotypes cover 15% to 20% of the sample.

V was cut back by 3 bases and J by 2 bases, leaving a gap of 13 bases between them. Including the terminal cysteine and phenylalanine, the CDR3 comprises 15 residues. The kept DNA is CDR3 alone, 45 bases in frame from the first base. CDR1 and CDR2 are read off the germline V gene as SGHDN and FVKESK. This clonotype appeared many times. Its antigen is unknown. Base-call qualities are not available, and no considerably larger clone is one nucleotide away. The rearranged segments are TRBV14 and TRBJ2-5; the D gene lacks a confident call. This clonotype originated in a man aged 18 to 35 who received the YFV17D yellow fever vaccine. The specimen comprised PBMCs, sampled 15 days after the yellow fever booster vaccination. The bases are TGTGCCAGCAGCCATAAACCAGGACCACAAGAGACCCAGTACTTC. This is translated as CASSHKPGPQETQYF.